One and the same sample provided the 17 T cell receptor beta chains below, sequenced in a study of blood T cells in healthy people across ages. It was with a sample-barcoded 5' primer and a J-beta primer mix that a second PCR of about 6 to 12 cycles was run. Using its own MiXCR run on the 5' RACE reads, TCRdb lists one record per CDR3 protein. The sample contains roughly 560,000 distinct CDR3 sequences, nearly 25% of which appear only once. The same data also went into a second study, on T cells of mothers and their children.

Material for sequencing was blood. These receptors were collected from a boy aged 5 to 17 in good health.

The sample holds a few counts of this clonotype. The chain couples TRBV5-8 to TRBJ2-6, with D perhaps TRBD1 or TRBD2 (5 bases each). Per germline, CDR1 SGHTS and CDR2 YDEGEE. V lost 4 bases and J lost 0, with 11 bases in between. The CDR3 covers 16 residues. The CDR3 region is CASSPGPFSGANVLTF. For the CDR3, the DNA is TGTGCCAGCAGCCCGGGACCGTTCTCTGGGGCCAACGTCCTGACTTTC.

This clonotype was recorded many times. The chain recombines TRBV7-2 with TRBJ2-1; 8 positions match TRBD2. The CDR3 totals 15 residues. CDR1 is SGHTA, CDR2 FQGNSA, per germline. V gave up 5 bases and J gave up 4 bases; unmatched junction bases: 7. The CDR3 DNA reads as TGTGCCAGCAGCATAAGCGGGGGAAATTACAATGAGCAGTTCTTC. Its translation: CASSISGGNYNEQFF.

This rearrangement joins TRBV12-3 or TRBV12-4 to TRBJ2-7, with a weak D call TRBD2 (5 bases). The CDR3 has 15 amino acids. Between the trimmed V and J ends, which lost 2 bases and 3 bases, there was a span of 14 bases. The CDR3 nucleotides are TGTGCCAGCAGTTTAAGGCAGCGGTTGAACTACGAGCAGTACTTC. This encodes CASSLRQRLNYEQYF.

This clonotype was detected only a few times. This chain uses TRBV4-3 with TRBJ1-2; D call uncertain. Germline V gives CDR1 LGHNA, CDR2 YSLEER. CDR3 length: 15 residues. V gave up 1 base and J gave up 1 base, with 10 bases separating them. In nucleotides, the CDR3 is TGCGCCAGCAGCCAAGGGTCGGGAGATAACTATGGCTACACCTTC. Translated, it gives CASSQGSGDNYGYTF.

This chain uses TRBV11-2 with TRBJ2-1; D may be TRBD1 or TRBD2 (5 bases each). Germline values: CDR1 SGHAT, CDR2 FQNNGV. Trimming removed 5 bases from V and 2 bases from J, with 25 bases in between. CDR3 length equals 19 residues. CDR3 sequence: CASSLRPTPGTTTYNEQFF. The CDR3 nucleotides read TGTGCCAGCAGCCTTCGACCGACCCCTGGGACCACCACCTACAATGAGCAGTTCTTC. Variable domain in full (rest from reference TRBV11-2 and TRBJ2-1): EAGVAQSPRYKIIEKRQSVAFWCNPISGHATLYWYQQILGQGPKLLIQFQNNGVVDDSQLPKDRFSAERLKGVDSTLKIQPAKLEDSAVYLCASSLRPTPGTTTYNEQFFGPGTRLTVL.

This chain joins TRBV5-5 and TRBJ2-1, with a possible D match to TRBD1 (6 bases). With 3 bases removed from V and 3 bases from J, the gap between germline ends came to 10 bases. The CDR3 is 14 residues long. Per the germline V gene, CDR1 is SGHKS and CDR2 is YYEKEE (reference sequence). The CDR3 DNA sequence: TGTGCCAGCAGCTACCGGACAGTCTACAATGAGCAGTTCTTC. This gives the protein CASSYRTVYNEQFF.

This rearrangement joins TRBV20-1 to TRBJ1-3; unclear D gene. The CDR3 runs 14 residues. The V gene lost 1 base and the J gene lost 0 bases, with 7 bases spanning the gap. Germline V gene lookup returns CDR1 DFQATT and CDR2 SNEGSKA (reference sequence). CDR3 DNA: TGCAGTGCTAGAGTCCCGAACTCTGGAAACACCATATATTTT. It yields the protein CSARVPNSGNTIYF.

The chain links TRBV2 to TRBJ1-1; maybe TRBD1 (5 bases). Germline CDR1 is SNHLY and CDR2 is FYNNEI. Between the trimmed V and J ends, which lost 4 bases and 7 bases, there was a span of 10 bases. This CDR3 is 12 amino acids long. Here the CDR3 reads CASSGGTNEAFF. In DNA, the CDR3 is TGTGCCAGCAGTGGAGGGACTAATGAAGCTTTCTTT.

V usage is TRBV11-2 and J usage is TRBJ2-1; 12 bases match TRBD2. The CDR3 contains 16 residues. The germline V gene encodes CDR1 SGHAT and CDR2 FQNNGV. With V trimmed by 6 bases and J by 8 bases, 11 bases remained unmatched. The CDR3 bases are TGTGCCAGCAGTTCCCTAGCGGGAGGGAGGTTAGATGAGCAGTTCTTC. Translation: CASSSLAGGRLDEQFF.

This rearrangement joins TRBV7-2 to TRBJ1-4; D is unclear. V was shortened by 0 bases and J by 7 bases, with 6 bases between the two germline ends. This CDR3 comprises 13 residues. CDR1 is SGHTA, CDR2 FQGNSA, per germline. The chain's CDR3 is CASSLAWGEKLFF. The CDR3 nucleotides are TGTGCCAGCAGCTTAGCGTGGGGTGAAAAACTGTTTTTT.

This sequence joins TRBV12-3 or TRBV12-4 and TRBJ2-7; D might be TRBD2 (5 bases). The CDR3 is 13 amino acids. V dropped 6 bases and J dropped 3 bases, with 12 bases sitting between them. The CDR3 sequence: CASSIDGDYEQYF. CDR3 DNA sequence: TGTGCCAGCAGCATAGACGGGGACTACGAGCAGTACTTC.

This clonotype was seen at least ten times. The rearrangement joins TRBV27 to TRBJ2-5; no reliable D call. The DNA matches TRBJ2-7 better at its end, which makes the J call doubtful. Germline values: CDR1 MNHEY, CDR2 SMNVEV (reference sequence). CDR3 length equals 13 residues. Here the CDR3 reads CASSLQLDYEQYF. In DNA, the CDR3 is TGTGCCAGCAGTTTACAGCTCGACTACGAGCAGTACTTC.

This clonotype appeared a few times. The chain is built from TRBV20-1 and TRBJ2-1, with 9 bases matching TRBD1. The germline V gene has CDR1 DFQATT and CDR2 SNEGSKA (reference sequence). The CDR3 has 12 residues. J was trimmed by 7 bases and V by 5 bases; bases with no gene match: 3. The CDR3 sequence: CSAHDRGNEQFF. Here the CDR3 DNA reads TGCAGTGCTCACGACAGGGGGAATGAGCAGTTCTTC.

The chain recombines TRBV28 with TRBJ2-5; maybe TRBD1 (6 bases). Trimming pared 5 bases from V and 2 bases from J, leaving 12 bases between. The length of the CDR3 is 14 residues. From germline, CDR1 is MDHEN and CDR2 SYDVKM. The CDR3 sequence: CASSPGQIQETQYF. The CDR3 DNA follows: TGTGCCAGCAGTCCCGGACAGATACAAGAGACCCAGTACTTC.

The rearrangement joins TRBV5-5 to TRBJ1-1; D call uncertain. V was pared by 0 bases and J by 4 bases, with 10 bases between. The V gene's germline CDR1 is SGHKS and CDR2 YYEKEE (reference sequence). This CDR3 contains 14 residues. In DNA form, the CDR3 reads TGTGCCAGCAGCTTGGTCGGGGTAACCACTGAAGCTTTCTTT. Translated, it gives CASSLVGVTTEAFF.

Only a few counts were recorded for this clonotype. V gene TRBV6-2 or TRBV6-3 combines with J gene TRBJ2-6, with no clear D. The CDR3 has 14 residues. Germline V gene data show CDR1 as MNHEY and CDR2 as SVGEGT. V lost 4 bases and J lost 3, with 7 bases in between. The chain's CDR3 is CASSSMIGANVLTF. CDR3 nucleotide sequence: TGTGCCAGCAGTTCTATGATTGGGGCCAACGTCCTGACTTTC.

This clonotype was picked up a small number of times. This sequence joins TRBV5-5 and TRBJ1-1; D is ambiguous. Germline V CDR1 and CDR2: SGHKS, YYEKEE (reference sequence). V dropped 0 bases and J dropped 4 bases, with 10 bases sitting between them. The CDR3 loop spans 14 amino acids. CDR3: CASSLAFGITEAFF. The CDR3 bases are TGTGCCAGCAGCTTGGCTTTCGGGATCACTGAAGCTTTCTTT.